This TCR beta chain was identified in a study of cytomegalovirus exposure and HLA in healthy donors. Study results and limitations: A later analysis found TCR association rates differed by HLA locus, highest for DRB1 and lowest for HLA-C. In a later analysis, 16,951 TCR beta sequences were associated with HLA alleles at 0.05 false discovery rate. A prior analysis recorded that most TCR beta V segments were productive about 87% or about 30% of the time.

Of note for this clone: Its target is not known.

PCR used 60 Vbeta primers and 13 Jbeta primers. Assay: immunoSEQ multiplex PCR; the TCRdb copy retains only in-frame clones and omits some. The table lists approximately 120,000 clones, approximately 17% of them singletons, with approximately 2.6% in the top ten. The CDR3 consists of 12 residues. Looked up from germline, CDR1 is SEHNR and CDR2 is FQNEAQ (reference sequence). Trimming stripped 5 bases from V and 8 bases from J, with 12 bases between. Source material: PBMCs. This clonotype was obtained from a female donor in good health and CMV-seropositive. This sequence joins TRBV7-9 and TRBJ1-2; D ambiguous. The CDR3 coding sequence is TGTGCCAGCAGCCCGAAGCGGTCGGGCTACACCTTC. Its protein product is CASSPKRSGYTF.